One sample yielded the 16 T cell receptor beta chains listed below, sequenced in a study of cytomegalovirus exposure and HLA in healthy donors. A multiplex PCR was run with 60 Vbeta primers and 13 Jbeta primers. The repertoire was sequenced with immunoSEQ multiplex PCR; TCRdb's copy has only in-frame clones and lacks some. In the table there are about 120,000 clones, 80% of which are singletons. The sample comprised PBMCs. These receptors were obtained from a female donor in good health and CMV-seronegative.

The gene calls are TRBV7-3 and TRBJ2-2, with D uncertain. V lost 5 bases and J 7 bases, leaving 8 bases between the germline ends. The CDR3 runs to 12 residues. The germline CDR1 and CDR2 sequences are SGHTA and FQGTGA. Written as DNA, the CDR3 is TGTGCCAGCAGCGCATCCAGCGGGGAGCTGTTTTTT. The encoded protein is CASSASSGELFF.

This rearrangement joins TRBV11-1 to TRBJ2-2; D may be TRBD2 (7 bases). The CDR3 runs 15 residues. Deletions cut 5 bases from V and 5 bases from J, with 15 bases between. CDR1 SGHAT and CDR2 FQDESV come from the germline V gene (reference sequence). The CDR3 sequence is CASSLLGRGTGELFF. The CDR3 nucleotides are TGTGCCAGCAGCCTTCTGGGGAGGGGGACCGGGGAGCTGTTTTTT.

The V call is TRBV7-9, the J call TRBJ2-7, with 11 positions matching TRBD2. CDR3 length: 18 amino acids. CDR1 is SEHNR, CDR2 FQNEAQ, per germline (reference sequence). Trimming at V came to 4 bases and at J to 2 bases, leaving 13 bases not matched to a gene. CDR3 bases: TGTGCCAGCAGCTCCACAGGGGCGGCTAGCGGGGGGACCTACGAGCAGTACTTC. It specifies CASSSTGAASGGTYEQYF.

The CDR3 DNA reads TGTGCCAGCAGCACTAGTAATGAGCAGTTCTTC. Encoded protein: CASSTSNEQFF. This chain links TRBV6-5 with TRBJ2-1; a weak D match, TRBD2 (5 bases). Germline CDR1 and CDR2: MNHEY and SVGAGI. CDR3 length: 11 amino acids. V lost 6 bases and J 7 bases, leaving 7 bases between the germline ends.

The chain joins TRBV5-1 to TRBJ2-6; D may be TRBD1 (6 bases). Per the germline V gene, CDR1 is SGHRS and CDR2 is YFSETQ. The CDR3 is 17 residues long. V dropped 3 bases and J dropped 4 bases, with 17 bases sitting between them. CDR3 amino acids: CASSSQGPSFGANVLTF. CDR3 coding DNA: TGCGCCAGCAGCTCCCAGGGGCCCTCCTTCGGGGCCAACGTCCTGACTTTC.

V is TRBV5-1 and J is TRBJ2-3; possible D gene TRBD1, 6 bases. The CDR3 is 15 residues long. V was cut by 4 bases and J by 5 bases, with 17 bases left in between. Per the germline V gene, CDR1 is SGHRS and CDR2 is YFSETQ. The CDR3 region is CASSGGQTFGDTQYF. CDR3 bases: TGCGCCAGCAGCGGAGGACAGACCTTCGGAGATACGCAGTATTTT.

This clone was counted only a few times. The chain couples TRBV6-5 to TRBJ1-2; D gene ambiguous. The germline V gene has CDR1 MNHEY and CDR2 SVGAGI. The CDR3 is 15 amino acids. With 0 bases removed from V and 4 bases from J, the gap between germline ends came to 12 bases. The CDR3 nucleotides are TGTGCCAGCAGTTACTCGGCGGTGGAACGCTATGGCTACACCTTC. Translated, it gives CASSYSAVERYGYTF.

This chain joins TRBV7-6 and TRBJ2-1; 9 nucleotides match TRBD2. After removal of 1 base from V and 8 bases from J, the junction contained 15 bases not matched to a gene. CDR1 and CDR2 (germline): SGHVS, FNYEAQ. The CDR3 sequence is 18 residues long. CDR3 in DNA: TGTGCCAGCAGCTTAGATGGTAGAGCGGGGGGTACAGGCGATGAGCAGTTCTTC. It codes for CASSLDGRAGGTGDEQFF. Based on the CDR3 plus reference TRBV7-6 and TRBJ2-1, the full variable domain is GAGVSQSPRYKVTKRGQDVALRCDPISGHVSLYWYRQALGQGPEFLTYFNYEAQQDKSGLPNDRFSAERPEGSISTLTIQRTEQRDSAMYRCASSLDGRAGGTGDEQFFGPGTRLTVL.

The chain combines TRBV19 with TRBJ1-5; 7 bases fit TRBD1. CDR3 length: 16 residues. V dropped 5 bases and J dropped 6; count of bases not matched to a gene: 13. CDR1 LNHDA and CDR2 SQIVND come from the germline V gene (reference sequence). In DNA form, the CDR3 reads TGTGCCAGTAGTCCCCCAACGGGAGGGGGCACTCAGCCCCAGCATTTT. Amino acid sequence: CASSPPTGGGTQPQHF.

This clone came up once. This chain joins TRBV27 and TRBJ2-5; 9 bases align to TRBD1. V shed 5 bases and J 5 bases; nucleotides not matched to a gene: 12. This CDR3 has 16 residues. Germline V gene lookup returns CDR1 MNHEY and CDR2 SMNVEV (reference sequence). The DNA for the CDR3 is TGTGCCAGCAGTCCCATAACAACAGGGGGCGGGGAGACCCAGTACTTC. Translating gives CASSPITTGGGETQYF.

V gene TRBV18 combines with J gene TRBJ2-5, with D possibly matching TRBD1 (6 bases). V gave up 0 bases and J gave up 7 bases, with 15 bases separating them. Germline assignment: CDR1 KGHSH and CDR2 LQKENI. This CDR3 is built from 15 residues. CDR3 DNA: TGTGCCAGCTCACCACCTACAGTACCCAGGGGGACCCAGTACTTC. Protein: CASSPPTVPRGTQYF. The whole variable domain, filled in from reference TRBV18 and TRBJ2-5, reads NAGVMQNPRHLVRRRGQEARLRCSPMKGHSHVYWYRQLPEEGLKFMVYLQKENIIDESGMPKERFSAEFPKEGPSILRIQQVVRGDSAAYFCASSPPTVPRGTQYFGPGTRLLVL.

This clone has a handful of counts. The V gene is TRBV9, the J gene TRBJ2-1, with 9 bases that match TRBD2. There are 15 residues in the CDR3. V lost 0 bases, J lost 7 bases, and 5 bases stayed unmatched. Germline CDR1 is SGDLS and CDR2 is YYNGEE. The DNA for the CDR3 is TGTGCCAGCAGCGTAGACGGCGGGGGGGCGAATGAGCAGTTCTTC. This gives the protein CASSVDGGGANEQFF.

The rearrangement uses TRBV5-1 and TRBJ2-5, with D possibly TRBD1 on 6 matching bases. From germline, CDR1 is SGHRS and CDR2 YFSETQ. V lost 4 bases and J lost 6, with 28 bases in between. The CDR3 has 18 residues. The CDR3 DNA sequence: TGCGCCAGCAGCCCGATAAGCTTGTCCGAGACAGGACAACAGACCCAGTACTTC. This encodes CASSPISLSETGQQTQYF.

The genes are TRBV27 and TRBJ2-7, with 9 bases aligning to TRBD2. Trimming at V came to 6 bases and at J to 2 bases, leaving 5 bases not matched to a gene. The CDR3 consists of 14 residues. Germline CDR1 reads MNHEY; CDR2 reads SMNVEV (reference sequence). The CDR3 spells CASRLAGAPYEQYF. In DNA form, the CDR3 reads TGTGCCAGCAGGTTAGCGGGAGCCCCCTACGAGCAGTACTTC.

The V call is TRBV7-8, the J call TRBJ1-5; 7 positions agree with TRBD1. The germline CDR1 and CDR2 sequences are SGHVS and FQNEAQ. Trimming removed 5 bases from V and 5 bases from J; junction bases left unmatched: 21. This CDR3 region has 19 residues. CDR3 in amino acids: CASSDHPAGSRQGYQPQHF. CDR3 coding DNA: TGTGCCAGCAGCGACCACCCCGCGGGGTCACGACAGGGTTATCAGCCCCAGCATTTT.

The V and J genes are TRBV4-1 and TRBJ2-5; 10 bases agree with TRBD2. The junction had 13 bases not matched to a gene; V was cut back by 4 bases and J by 2 bases. The CDR3 extends over 18 amino acids. CDR1 is MGHRA and CDR2 is YSYEKL in the germline V gene. CDR3 region: CASSPLGSGGPGQETQYF. CDR3 DNA sequence: TGCGCCAGCAGCCCGCTGGGTAGCGGGGGGCCAGGGCAAGAGACCCAGTACTTC.